A selection of T cell receptor beta chains follows, all from one sample in a study of blood T cell repertoires in COVID-19. Profiled with immunoSEQ multiplex PCR; TCRdb holds only in-frame clones, not every one. The table has some 82,000 clones, about four fifths seen once. Sequenced input: peripheral blood. These receptors all stem from an elderly man with acute or convalescent COVID-19. Each CDR3 is given with its conserved first and last residue. A D gene is named only where the DNA matches it firmly. Clone size is given for some rows only: seen once, a few or many times, or a class if the clone is expanded.

-	TRBV5-1	16	-	TRBJ2-2	CASSLAVQGNTGELFF	TGCGCCAGCAGCTTGGCTGTCCAGGGGAACACCGGGGAGCTGTTTTTT
-	TRBV21-1	14	-	TRBJ2-4	CASSKSLAKNIQYF	TGTGCCAGCAGCAAGAGCCTAGCCAAAAACATTCAGTACTTC
-	TRBV9	13	TRBD1	TRBJ1-1	CASKGQGATEAFF	TGTGCCAGCAAGGGACAGGGGGCCACTGAAGCTTTCTTT
-	TRBV7-3	16	-	TRBJ2-1	CASSLNGRGLNNEQFF	TGTGCCAGCAGCTTAAACGGGCGGGGGCTTAACAATGAGCAGTTCTTC
-	TRBV28	18	TRBD2	TRBJ2-2	CASSQYSGSKGNTGELFF	TGTGCCAGCAGTCAGTACAGCGGGAGTAAAGGGAACACCGGGGAGCTGTTTTTT
-	TRBV5-5	15	-	TRBJ1-5	CASSLTGLSNQPQHF	TGTGCCAGCAGCTTGACAGGCCTTTCAAATCAGCCCCAGCATTTT
once	TRBV6-6	15	TRBD1	TRBJ2-3	CASRTPGTGGVTQYF	TGTGCCAGCAGGACCCCCGGGACAGGGGGCGTTACGCAGTATTTT
-	TRBV29-1	15	TRBD2	TRBJ2-5	CSVEVTSGPQETQYF	TGCAGCGTTGAGGTGACTAGCGGGCCTCAAGAGACCCAGTACTTC
-	TRBV5-1	17	TRBD1	TRBJ2-3	CASSATSQQGASDTQYF	TGCGCCAGCAGCGCAACGTCCCAACAGGGGGCGTCAGATACGCAGTATTTT
-	TRBV18	15	TRBD1	TRBJ2-1	CASSRDRVTRDEQFF	TGTGCCAGCTCCCGCGACAGGGTAACTCGCGATGAGCAGTTCTTC
-	TRBV6-1	14	TRBD2	TRBJ2-1	CASSEAPLAGEQFF	TGTGCCAGCAGTGAAGCCCCACTAGCGGGCGAGCAGTTCTTC
-	TRBV6-2/TRBV6-3	13	TRBD2	TRBJ2-7	CASSPPGLGEQYF	TGTGCCAGCAGTCCCCCGGGACTAGGTGAGCAGTACTTC
-	TRBV19	16	TRBD2	TRBJ2-1	CASSILLAGVHNEQFF	TGTGCCAGTAGTATTCTTCTAGCGGGAGTTCACAATGAGCAGTTCTTC
-	TRBV21-1	12	-	TRBJ1-4	CASSQIFKKLFF	TGTGCCAGCAGCCAGATTTTCAAAAAACTGTTTTTT
-	TRBV18	14	TRBD1	TRBJ1-1	CASSPTGGDPEAFF	TGTGCCAGCTCACCCACAGGGGGCGATCCTGAAGCTTTCTTT
-	TRBV6-5	12	-	TRBJ1-2	CASRKGYYGYTF	TGTGCCAGCAGAAAGGGGTACTATGGCTACACCTTC
-	TRBV6-2/TRBV6-3	15	-	TRBJ1-5	CASSPGSISNQPQHF	TGTGCCAGCAGTCCGGGAAGTATAAGCAATCAGCCCCAGCATTTT
-	TRBV7-9	13	TRBD2	TRBJ2-3	CASSPAGADTQYF	TGTGCCAGCAGCCCCGCGGGGGCAGATACGCAGTATTTT
once	TRBV3-1/TRBV3-2	14	TRBD1	TRBJ1-1	CASSQDSFGTGVFF	TGTGCCAGCAGCCAAGATAGCTTCGGGACAGGGGTGTTCTTT
-	TRBV7-9	16	-	TRBJ1-1	CASSLAIPGEVPEAFF	TGTGCCAGCAGCTTAGCGATCCCCGGGGAAGTTCCTGAAGCTTTCTTT
-	TRBV29-1	13	TRBD1	TRBJ1-1	CSVADRGNTEAFF	TGCAGCGTTGCTGACAGGGGGAACACTGAAGCTTTCTTT
once	TRBV18	16	-	TRBJ2-7	CASSQGQRGSSYEQYF	TGTGCCAGCTCACAAGGACAGAGGGGGAGCTCCTACGAGCAGTACTTC
-	TRBV7-9	14	-	TRBJ2-5	CASSSGLLGETQYF	TGTGCCAGCAGCTCAGGTCTTCTCGGAGAGACCCAGTACTTC
-	TRBV7-8	14	-	TRBJ2-5	CASSLRQVQETQYF	TGTGCCAGCAGCCTTAGACAGGTCCAAGAGACCCAGTACTTC
-	TRBV28	14	TRBD2	TRBJ2-5	CASSYAGTRGAQYF	TGTGCCAGCAGTTACGCCGGGACTAGAGGAGCCCAGTACTTC
-	TRBV28	15	TRBD2	TRBJ2-2	CATYASGRSGGELFF	TGTGCCACCTACGCTAGCGGGAGGTCTGGCGGGGAGCTGTTTTTT
-	TRBV24-1	13	-	TRBJ2-2	CATSDFGTGELFF	TGTGCCACCAGTGATTTCGGCACCGGGGAGCTGTTTTTT
-	TRBV19	16	TRBD1	TRBJ1-1	CASTIKGTGENTEAFF	TGTGCCAGTACCATCAAAGGGACAGGGGAGAACACTGAAGCTTTCTTT
-	TRBV7-9	16	TRBD2	TRBJ2-5	CASSTPGLPTQETQYF	TGTGCCAGCAGCACACCGGGACTACCGACCCAAGAGACCCAGTACTTC
-	TRBV3-1/TRBV3-2	13	-	TRBJ2-2	CASRTVGTGELFF	TGTGCCTCGAGGACAGTTGGGACCGGGGAGCTGTTTTTT
-	TRBV7-8	15	-	TRBJ2-5	CASSYQPGYQETQYF	TGTGCCAGCAGCTACCAACCGGGATACCAAGAGACCCAGTACTTC
-	TRBV27	14	-	TRBJ2-1	CASSLSYRANEQFF	TGTGCCAGCAGTTTATCGTACAGGGCCAATGAGCAGTTCTTC
-	TRBV11-1	14	TRBD2	TRBJ2-1	CASSLGGRSYEQFF	TGTGCCAGCAGCTTGGGCGGGAGGAGTTATGAGCAGTTCTTC
once	TRBV12-3/TRBV12-4	13	-	TRBJ1-1	CASSYRTGTEAFF	TGTGCCAGCAGTTACCGGACTGGCACTGAAGCTTTCTTT
-	TRBV18	17	TRBD2	TRBJ2-1	CASSPLGGRAGYNEQFF	TGTGCCAGCTCACCACTAGGCGGGAGGGCCGGGTACAATGAGCAGTTCTTC
-	TRBV5-8	12	-	TRBJ2-7	CASSLVRGEQYF	TGTGCCAGCAGCTTGGTCAGGGGCGAGCAGTACTTC